This TCR beta chain was captured in a study of T cell changes during pregnancy in multiple sclerosis. The method was immunoSEQ multiplex PCR; TCRdb's version includes in-frame clones alone and lacks a portion of them. The repertoire holds about 80,000 clones, about 90% seen once, with about 2.8% in the top ten. Germline lookup yields CDR1 SEHNR and CDR2 FQNEAQ (reference sequence). V was clipped by 1 base and J by 6 bases; unmatched bases: 10. This CDR3 spans 16 amino acids. Sample: peripheral blood, taken before pregnancy. This receptor was identified in a female donor with multiple sclerosis, enrolled in a pregnancy study. This rearrangement joins TRBV7-9 to TRBJ1-2; 8 bases fit TRBD1. The CDR3 bases are TGTGCCAGCAGCTTAGTGGATTTGACAGGGGCCAATGGCTACACCTTC. Protein product: CASSLVDLTGANGYTF.